This TCR beta chain was identified in a study of CD8+ T cells in alopecia areata. The sequencing template was cDNA reverse transcribed from extracted RNA. The table came from immunoSEQ multiplex PCR; TCRdb's copy has only in-frame clones and leaves some out. There are 150,000 to 200,000 clones in the sample; roughly two thirds occur only once, and 0.91% lies in the top ten. The germline V gene encodes CDR1 SNHLY and CDR2 FYNNEI. The CDR3 runs to 12 residues. The ends were cut back, 8 bases at V and 9 bases at J, with 14 bases in the middle. The count of this clone is one. As to treatment: oral pan-JAK inhibitor, 5-10 mg twice daily.

The chain carries TRBV2 and TRBJ2-1, with unresolved D. The sample was CD4+ T cells sorted from blood, taken at week 4, from a patient treated with tofacitinib. This TCR came from a human donor with alopecia areata. The CDR3 DNA sequence: TGTGCCAGCGCCCATTTTTCGGGTGAGCAGTTCTTC. This codes for CASAHFSGEQFF.